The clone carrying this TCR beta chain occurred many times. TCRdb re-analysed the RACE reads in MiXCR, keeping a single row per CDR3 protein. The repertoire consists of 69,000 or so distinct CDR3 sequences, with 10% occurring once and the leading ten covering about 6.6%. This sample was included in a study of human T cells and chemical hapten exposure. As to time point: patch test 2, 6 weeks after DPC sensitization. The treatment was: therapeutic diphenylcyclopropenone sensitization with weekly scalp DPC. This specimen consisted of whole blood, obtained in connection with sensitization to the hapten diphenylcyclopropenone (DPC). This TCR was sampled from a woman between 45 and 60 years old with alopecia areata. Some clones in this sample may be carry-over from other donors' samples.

CDR3 nucleotides: TGTGCCAGCAGCTGGAGAGACAGGGTAAACTCCTACAATGAGCAGTTCTTC. It is translated as CASSWRDRVNSYNEQFF. J is TRBJ2-1 and V is TRBV7-8, with 7 bases identical to TRBD1. The CDR3 spans 17 residues. The V gene's germline CDR1 is SGHVS and CDR2 FQNEAQ. The V gene end was trimmed by 4 bases and the J gene end by 0 bases; junction bases not matched to a gene: 9.